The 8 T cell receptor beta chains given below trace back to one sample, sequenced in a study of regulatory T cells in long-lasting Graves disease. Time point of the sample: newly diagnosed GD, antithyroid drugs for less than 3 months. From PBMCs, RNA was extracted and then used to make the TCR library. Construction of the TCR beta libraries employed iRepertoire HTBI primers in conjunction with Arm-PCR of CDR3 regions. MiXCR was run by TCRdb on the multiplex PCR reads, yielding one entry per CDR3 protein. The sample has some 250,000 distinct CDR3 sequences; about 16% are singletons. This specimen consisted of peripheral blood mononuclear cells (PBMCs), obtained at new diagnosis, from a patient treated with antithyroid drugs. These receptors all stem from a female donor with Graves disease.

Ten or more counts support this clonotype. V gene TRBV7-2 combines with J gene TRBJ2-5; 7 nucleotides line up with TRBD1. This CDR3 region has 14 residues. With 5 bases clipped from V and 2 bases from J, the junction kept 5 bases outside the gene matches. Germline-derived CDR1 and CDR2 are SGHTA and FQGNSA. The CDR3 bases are TGTGCCAGCAGCCGGACAGGTGGGCAAGAGACCCAGTACTTC. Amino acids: CASSRTGGQETQYF.

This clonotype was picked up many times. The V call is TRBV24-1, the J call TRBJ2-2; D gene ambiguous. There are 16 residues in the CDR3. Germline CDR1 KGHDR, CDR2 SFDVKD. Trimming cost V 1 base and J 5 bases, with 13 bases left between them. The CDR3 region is CATSDFRSPETGELFF. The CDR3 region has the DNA TGTGCCACCAGTGATTTTCGGTCCCCGGAAACCGGGGAGCTGTTTTTT.

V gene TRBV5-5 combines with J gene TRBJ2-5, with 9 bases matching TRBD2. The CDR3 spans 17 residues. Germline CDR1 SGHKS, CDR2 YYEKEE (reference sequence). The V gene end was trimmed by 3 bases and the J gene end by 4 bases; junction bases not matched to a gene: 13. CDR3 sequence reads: CASSSYFGGRVPETQYF. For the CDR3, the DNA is TGTGCCAGCAGCTCTTACTTTGGCGGGAGGGTCCCAGAGACCCAGTACTTC.

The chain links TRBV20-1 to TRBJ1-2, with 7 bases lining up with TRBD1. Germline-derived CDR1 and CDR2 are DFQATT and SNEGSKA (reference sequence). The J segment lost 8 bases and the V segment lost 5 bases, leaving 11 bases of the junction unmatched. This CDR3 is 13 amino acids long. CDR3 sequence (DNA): TGCAGTGCTGGGATAACAGGGGCCGCCGGCTACACCTTC. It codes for CSAGITGAAGYTF.

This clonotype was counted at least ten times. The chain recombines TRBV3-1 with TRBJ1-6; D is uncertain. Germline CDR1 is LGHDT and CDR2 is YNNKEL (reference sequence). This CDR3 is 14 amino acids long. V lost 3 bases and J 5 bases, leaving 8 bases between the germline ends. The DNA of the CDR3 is TGTGCCAGCAGCCAGACGGGAAATAATTCACCCCTCCACTTT. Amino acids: CASSQTGNNSPLHF.

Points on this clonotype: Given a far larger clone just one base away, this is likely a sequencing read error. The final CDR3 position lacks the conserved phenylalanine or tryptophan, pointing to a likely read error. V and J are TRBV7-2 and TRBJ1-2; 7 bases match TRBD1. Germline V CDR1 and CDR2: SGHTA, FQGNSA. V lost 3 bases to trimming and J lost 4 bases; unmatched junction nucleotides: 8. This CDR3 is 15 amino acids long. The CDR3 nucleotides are TGTGCCAGCAGCTTGGGGACAGCTCCTTTCTATGGCTACACCTTA. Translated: CASSLGTAPFYGYTL.

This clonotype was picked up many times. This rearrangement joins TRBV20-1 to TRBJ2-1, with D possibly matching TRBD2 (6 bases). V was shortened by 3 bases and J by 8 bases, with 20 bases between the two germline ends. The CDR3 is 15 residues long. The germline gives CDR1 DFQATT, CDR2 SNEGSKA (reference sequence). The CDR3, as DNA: TGCAGTGCTAGTGTCGGGAGAGCTATTGTGGATGAGCAGTTCTTC. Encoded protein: CSASVGRAIVDEQFF.

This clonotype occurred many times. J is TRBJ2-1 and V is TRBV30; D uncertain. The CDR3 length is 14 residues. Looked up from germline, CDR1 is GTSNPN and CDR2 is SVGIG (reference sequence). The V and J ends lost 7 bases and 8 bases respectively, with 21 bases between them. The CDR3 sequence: CASTPRTVLDEQFF. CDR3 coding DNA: TGTGCCTCCACCCCCCGGACGGTTCTGGATGAGCAGTTCTTC. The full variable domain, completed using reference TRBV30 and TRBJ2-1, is SQTIHQWPATLVQPVGSPLSLECTVEGTSNPNLYWYRQAAGRGLQLLFYSVGIGQISSEVPQNLSASRPQDRQFILSSKKLLLSDSGFYLCASTPRTVLDEQFFGPGTRLTVL.